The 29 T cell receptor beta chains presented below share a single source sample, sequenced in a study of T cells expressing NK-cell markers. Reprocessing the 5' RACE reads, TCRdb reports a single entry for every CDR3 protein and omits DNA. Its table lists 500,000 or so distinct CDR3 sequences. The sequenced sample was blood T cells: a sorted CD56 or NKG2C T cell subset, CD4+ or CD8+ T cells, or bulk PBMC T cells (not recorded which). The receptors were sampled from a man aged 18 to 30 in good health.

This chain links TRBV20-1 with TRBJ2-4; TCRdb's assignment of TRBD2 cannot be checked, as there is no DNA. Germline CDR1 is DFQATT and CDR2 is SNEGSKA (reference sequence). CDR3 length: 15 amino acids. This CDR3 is CSASRPSGPEDIQYF.

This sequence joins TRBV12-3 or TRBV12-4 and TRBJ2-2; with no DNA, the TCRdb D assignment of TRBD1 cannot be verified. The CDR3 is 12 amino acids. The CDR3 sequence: CASDRHTGELFF.

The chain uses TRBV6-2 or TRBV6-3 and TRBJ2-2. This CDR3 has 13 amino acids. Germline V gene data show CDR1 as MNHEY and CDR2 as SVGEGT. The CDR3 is CASSYGSTGELFF.

The CDR3 region is CASSLRSMAPNTGELFF. J is TRBJ2-2 and V is TRBV7-6. The germline gives CDR1 SGHVS, CDR2 FNYEAQ. This CDR3 is 17 amino acids long.

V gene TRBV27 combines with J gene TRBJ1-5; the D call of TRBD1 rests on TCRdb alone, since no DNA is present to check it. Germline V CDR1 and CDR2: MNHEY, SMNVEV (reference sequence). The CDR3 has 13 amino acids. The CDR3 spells CASSYGTNQPQHF.

This CDR3 reads CATSSPYENTEAFF. The chain joins TRBV15 to TRBJ1-1; TCRdb returns TRBD1, unconfirmable since there is no DNA. Germline V gene sequence: CDR1 LNHNV, CDR2 YYDKDF (reference sequence). The CDR3 is 14 residues long.

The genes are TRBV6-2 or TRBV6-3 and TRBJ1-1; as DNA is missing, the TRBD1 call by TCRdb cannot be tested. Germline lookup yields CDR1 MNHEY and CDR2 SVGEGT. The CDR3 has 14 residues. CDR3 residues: CASRPNQGYTEAFF.

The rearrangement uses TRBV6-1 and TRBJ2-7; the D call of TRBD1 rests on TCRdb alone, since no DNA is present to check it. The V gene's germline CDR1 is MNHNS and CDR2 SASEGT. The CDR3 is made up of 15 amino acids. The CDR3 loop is CASSDYREARYEQYF.

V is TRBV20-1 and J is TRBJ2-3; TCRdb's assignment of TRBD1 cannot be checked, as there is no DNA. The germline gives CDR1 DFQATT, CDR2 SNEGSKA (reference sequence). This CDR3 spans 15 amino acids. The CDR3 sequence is CSAQGGAANTDTQYF.

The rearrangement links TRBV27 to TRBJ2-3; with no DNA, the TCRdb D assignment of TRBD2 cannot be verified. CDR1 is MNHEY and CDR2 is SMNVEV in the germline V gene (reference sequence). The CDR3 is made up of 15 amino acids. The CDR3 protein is CASSLSGGGGDTQYF.

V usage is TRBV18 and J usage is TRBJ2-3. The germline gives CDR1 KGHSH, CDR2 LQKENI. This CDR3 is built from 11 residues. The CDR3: CASSPVDTQYF.

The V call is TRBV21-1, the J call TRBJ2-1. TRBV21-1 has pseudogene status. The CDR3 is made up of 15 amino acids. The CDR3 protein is CASSYEGTAHNEQFF.

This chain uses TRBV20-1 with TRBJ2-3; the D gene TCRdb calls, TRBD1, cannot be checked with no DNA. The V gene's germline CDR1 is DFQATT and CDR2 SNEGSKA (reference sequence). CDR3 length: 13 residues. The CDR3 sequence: CSAQRDGGDTQYF.

CDR3 protein: CASRPTTLEQYF. J is TRBJ2-7 and V is TRBV6-2 or TRBV6-3. The length of the CDR3 is 12 residues. The germline V gene encodes CDR1 MNHEY and CDR2 SVGEGT.

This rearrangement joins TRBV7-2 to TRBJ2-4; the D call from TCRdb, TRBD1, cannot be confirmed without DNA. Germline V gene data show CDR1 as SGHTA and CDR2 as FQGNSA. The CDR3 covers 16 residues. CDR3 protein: CASSPPGQRAKNIQYF.

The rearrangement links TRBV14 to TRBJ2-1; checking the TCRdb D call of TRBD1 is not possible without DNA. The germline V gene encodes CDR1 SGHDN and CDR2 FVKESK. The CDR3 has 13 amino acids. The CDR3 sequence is CASSQEDRDEQFF. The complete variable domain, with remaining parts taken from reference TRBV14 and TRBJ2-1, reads EAGVTQFPSHSVIEKGQTVTLRCDPISGHDNLYWYRRVMGKEIKFLLHFVKESKQDESGMPNNRFLAERTGGTYSTLKVQPAELEDSGVYFCASSQEDRDEQFFGPGTRLTVL.

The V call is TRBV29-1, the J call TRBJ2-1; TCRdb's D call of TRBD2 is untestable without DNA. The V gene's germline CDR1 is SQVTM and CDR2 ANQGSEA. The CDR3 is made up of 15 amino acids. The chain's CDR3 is CSVGGLAGGPNEQFF.

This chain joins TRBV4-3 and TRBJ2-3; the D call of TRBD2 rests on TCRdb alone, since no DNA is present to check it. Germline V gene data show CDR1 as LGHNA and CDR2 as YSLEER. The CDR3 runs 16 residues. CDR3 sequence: CASSQTQGGRGDTQYF.

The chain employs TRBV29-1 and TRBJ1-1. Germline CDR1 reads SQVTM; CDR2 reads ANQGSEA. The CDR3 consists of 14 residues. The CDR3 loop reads CSVVPRRPGGYAFF. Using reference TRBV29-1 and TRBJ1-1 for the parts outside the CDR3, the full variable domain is SAVISQKPSRDICQRGTSLTIQCQVDSQVTMMFWYRQQPGQSLTLIATANQGSEATYESGFVIDKFPISRPNLTFSTLTVSNMSPEDSSIYLCSVVPRRPGGYAFFGQGTRLTVV.

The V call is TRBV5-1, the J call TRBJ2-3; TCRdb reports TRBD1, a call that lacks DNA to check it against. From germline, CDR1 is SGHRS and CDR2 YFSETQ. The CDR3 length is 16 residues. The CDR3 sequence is CASSFSPAGEGDTQYF.

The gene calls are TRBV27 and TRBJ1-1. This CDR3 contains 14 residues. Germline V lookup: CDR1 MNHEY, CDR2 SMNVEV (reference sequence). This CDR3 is CASSLLRGNTEAFF.

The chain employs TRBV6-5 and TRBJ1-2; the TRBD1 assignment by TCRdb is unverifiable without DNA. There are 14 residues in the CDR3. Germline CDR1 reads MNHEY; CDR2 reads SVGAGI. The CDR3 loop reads CASSRTQGAHGYTF.

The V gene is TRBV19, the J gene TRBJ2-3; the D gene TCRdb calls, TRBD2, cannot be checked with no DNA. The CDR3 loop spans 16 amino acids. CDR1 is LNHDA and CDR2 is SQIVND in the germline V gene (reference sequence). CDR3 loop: CASSTWGTSLTDTQYF.

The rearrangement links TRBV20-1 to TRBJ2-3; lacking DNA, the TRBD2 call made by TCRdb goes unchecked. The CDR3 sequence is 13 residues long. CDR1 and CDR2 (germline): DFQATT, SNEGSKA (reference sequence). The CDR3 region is CSARSQLANTQYF.

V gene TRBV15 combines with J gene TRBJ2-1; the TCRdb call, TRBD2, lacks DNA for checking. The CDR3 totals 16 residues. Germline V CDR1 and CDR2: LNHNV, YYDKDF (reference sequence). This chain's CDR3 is CATSSPAASSYNEQFF.

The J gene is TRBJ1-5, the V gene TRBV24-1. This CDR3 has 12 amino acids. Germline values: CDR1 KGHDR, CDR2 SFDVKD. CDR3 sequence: CATRKGMGSWHF.

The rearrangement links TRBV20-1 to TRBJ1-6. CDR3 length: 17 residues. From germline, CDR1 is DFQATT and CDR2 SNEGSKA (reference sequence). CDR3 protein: CSARLKNEGILNSPLHF.

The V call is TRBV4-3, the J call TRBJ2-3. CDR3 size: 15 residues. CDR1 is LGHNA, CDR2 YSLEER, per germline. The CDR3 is CASSQGDTDTDTQYF.

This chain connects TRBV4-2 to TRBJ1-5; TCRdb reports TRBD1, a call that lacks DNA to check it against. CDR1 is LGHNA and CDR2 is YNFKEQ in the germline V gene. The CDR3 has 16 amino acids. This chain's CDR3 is CASSQERTEGNQPQHF.